These T cell receptor beta chains were read from a single sample in a study of blood T cell repertoires in COVID-19. Assay: immunoSEQ multiplex PCR; the TCRdb copy retains only in-frame clones and omits some. The sample lists about 26,000 clones, around 90% occurring once. Sequenced input: peripheral blood. These receptors all come from a man in his 70s with acute or convalescent COVID-19. The CDR3 runs from the conserved cysteine through the conserved F or W. D genes are given only for firm matches. Part of the rows lack a size; the others show once, few, many or a class for expanded clones.

j_call: TRBJ1-2
clone_size: .
d_call: TRBD1
v_call: TRBV6-5
cdr3_nt: TGTGCCAGCACCCCCGGACAGGGAACGGGAGGCTACACCTTC
cdr3_aa: CASTPGQGTGGYTF

j_call: TRBJ2-5
clone_size: .
d_call: .
v_call: TRBV11-2
cdr3_nt: TGTGCCAGCAGCTCCCGGACAGATGGGGAGACCCAGTACTTC
cdr3_aa: CASSSRTDGETQYF

j_call: TRBJ1-4
clone_size: .
d_call: .
v_call: TRBV6-4
cdr3_nt: TGTGCCAGCAGTGACCGACAGAGCTCTTATGAAAAACTGTTTTTT
cdr3_aa: CASSDRQSSYEKLFF

j_call: TRBJ2-7
clone_size: .
d_call: .
v_call: TRBV19
cdr3_nt: TGTGCCAGTAGTACAGGGTTCCCCTACGAGCAGTACTTC
cdr3_aa: CASSTGFPYEQYF

j_call: TRBJ2-5
clone_size: .
d_call: .
v_call: TRBV20-1
cdr3_nt: TGCAGTCTCAGGGGCAGGGAGACCCAGTACTTC
cdr3_aa: CSLRGRETQYF

j_call: TRBJ1-4
clone_size: .
d_call: .
v_call: TRBV5-1
cdr3_nt: TGCGCCAGCAGCTTAGGACAAGCGAATGAAAAACTGTTTTTT
cdr3_aa: CASSLGQANEKLFF

j_call: TRBJ2-5
clone_size: .
d_call: .
v_call: TRBV11-2
cdr3_nt: TGTGCCAGCAGCTTAGGCCCCTCGGGGGAGACCCAGTACTTC
cdr3_aa: CASSLGPSGETQYF

j_call: TRBJ2-5
clone_size: .
d_call: .
v_call: TRBV7-7
cdr3_nt: TGTGCTAGCAGCTTAGGGTCGGGAATAAAAGAGACCCAGTACTTC
cdr3_aa: CASSLGSGIKETQYF

j_call: TRBJ2-3
clone_size: .
d_call: TRBD2
v_call: TRBV5-4
cdr3_nt: TGTGCCAGCAGCTTGGGACTAGCGGGAGGCACAGATACGCAGTATTTT
cdr3_aa: CASSLGLAGGTDTQYF

j_call: TRBJ2-2
clone_size: .
d_call: .
v_call: TRBV4-2
cdr3_nt: TGTGCCAGCAGCCAAGATCCCACTCGCTGGGAGCTGTTTTTT
cdr3_aa: CASSQDPTRWELFF

j_call: TRBJ2-1
clone_size: .
d_call: .
v_call: TRBV18
cdr3_nt: TGTGCCAGCTCACCGGAGGACAGCAGCAATGAGCAGTTCTTC
cdr3_aa: CASSPEDSSNEQFF

j_call: TRBJ2-2
clone_size: .
d_call: TRBD1
v_call: TRBV5-4
cdr3_nt: TGTGCCAGCAGCATTGGACAGGGGACCTACACCGGGGAGCTGTTTTTT
cdr3_aa: CASSIGQGTYTGELFF

j_call: TRBJ2-2
clone_size: medium-sized
d_call: TRBD1
v_call: TRBV7-6
cdr3_nt: TGTGCCAGCAGCCCGACGGGGACAGGGGGCCTGACCGGGGAGCTGTTTTTT
cdr3_aa: CASSPTGTGGLTGELFF

j_call: TRBJ1-1
clone_size: .
d_call: .
v_call: TRBV2
cdr3_nt: TGTGCCAGCAGAATTTTGACAGGGAACACTGAAGCTTTCTTT
cdr3_aa: CASRILTGNTEAFF

j_call: TRBJ1-3
clone_size: .
d_call: TRBD1
v_call: TRBV10-1
cdr3_nt: TGCGCCAGCAGTGAGTGGACAGGGAGCGAGGCTGGAAACACCATATATTTT
cdr3_aa: CASSEWTGSEAGNTIYF

j_call: TRBJ2-1
clone_size: .
d_call: TRBD2
v_call: TRBV9
cdr3_nt: TGTGCCAGCAGCGTAAGCGCGGGAGGCTACAATGAGCAGTTCTTC
cdr3_aa: CASSVSAGGYNEQFF

j_call: TRBJ1-2
clone_size: once
d_call: .
v_call: TRBV2
cdr3_nt: TGTGCCAGCAGTGATTTAGGACAGTATGGCTACACCTTC
cdr3_aa: CASSDLGQYGYTF

j_call: TRBJ2-7
clone_size: .
d_call: .
v_call: TRBV7-2
cdr3_nt: TGTGCCAGCAGCTCCTTCGCCGGCGGGCAGTACTTC
cdr3_aa: CASSSFAGGQYF

j_call: TRBJ1-2
clone_size: once
d_call: .
v_call: TRBV29-1
cdr3_nt: TGCAGCGTTGAAGATCAGGCCAGGGGAGTATCGGGCTACACCTTC
cdr3_aa: CSVEDQARGVSGYTF

j_call: TRBJ2-2
clone_size: .
d_call: TRBD2
v_call: TRBV4-3
cdr3_nt: TGCGCCAGCAGCCGACAGAGCGGGGTTAACACCGGGGAGCTGTTTTTT
cdr3_aa: CASSRQSGVNTGELFF

j_call: TRBJ2-3
clone_size: .
d_call: TRBD1
v_call: TRBV19
cdr3_nt: TGTGCCAGTAGTGGCGGACAGGGCACAGATACGCAGTATTTT
cdr3_aa: CASSGGQGTDTQYF

j_call: TRBJ1-4
clone_size: .
d_call: .
v_call: TRBV18
cdr3_nt: TGTGCCAGCTCACTCCGTATGGGCTATGAAAAACTGTTTTTT
cdr3_aa: CASSLRMGYEKLFF

j_call: TRBJ2-2
clone_size: .
d_call: .
v_call: TRBV7-2
cdr3_nt: TGTGCCAGCAGCCCCGCCAGGACACCCACCGGGGAGCTGTTTTTT
cdr3_aa: CASSPARTPTGELFF

j_call: TRBJ2-7
clone_size: .
d_call: .
v_call: TRBV19
cdr3_nt: TGTGCCAGTAGTGAGCGTTTGCCCTCCTACGAGCAGTACTTC
cdr3_aa: CASSERLPSYEQYF